These T cell receptor beta chains were read from a single sample in a study of cytomegalovirus exposure and HLA in healthy donors. Data came from immunoSEQ multiplex PCR; TCRdb stores just in-frame clones and leaves some out. Here the sample spans nearly 110,000 clones, around four fifths being singletons. The sequencing input was PBMCs. These receptors all stem from a man aged 45-65 years in good health and CMV-seronegative. Each CDR3 is given with its conserved first and last residue. Fields, in order: D gene, J gene, V gene, CDR3 length, clone size, CDR3 DNA, CDR3 protein. D genes are given only for firm matches. Clone size, where shown, is once, few, many, or a class for clones that have expanded.

D: TRBD1
J: TRBJ2-5
V: TRBV6-1
length: 13
size: few
DNA: TGTGCCGTCCGGGACAGGGGAAGGGAGACCCAGTACTTC
CDR3: CAVRDRGRETQYF

D: TRBD2
J: TRBJ2-3
V: TRBV5-1
length: 16
size: .
DNA: TGCGCCAGCAGCTTGTTTAGCGGGGGTTTCACAGATACGCAGTATTTT
CDR3: CASSLFSGGFTDTQYF

D: .
J: TRBJ1-4
V: TRBV6-1
length: 17
size: .
DNA: TGTGCCAGCAGTGAAGCGGGGATTTGGAGGGTTAATGAAAAACTGTTTTTT
CDR3: CASSEAGIWRVNEKLFF

D: TRBD1
J: TRBJ1-5
V: TRBV5-5
length: 13
size: .
DNA: TGTGCCAGCACCAGGACAGGAAATCAGCCCCAGCATTTT
CDR3: CASTRTGNQPQHF

D: TRBD1
J: TRBJ1-4
V: TRBV2
length: 16
size: .
DNA: TGTGCCAGCAGCACAGACAGAGGGGGCCGGAGTGAAAAACTGTTTTTT
CDR3: CASSTDRGGRSEKLFF

D: TRBD1
J: TRBJ2-3
V: TRBV15
length: 16
size: .
DNA: TGTGCCACCAGCAGGGGACAGGGGGTTACCACAGATACGCAGTATTTT
CDR3: CATSRGQGVTTDTQYF

D: .
J: TRBJ1-1
V: TRBV19
length: 13
size: .
DNA: TGTGCCAGTAGCTCCAACATAAACACTGAAGCTTTCTTT
CDR3: CASSSNINTEAFF

D: .
J: TRBJ2-3
V: TRBV30
length: 14
size: .
DNA: TGTGCCTGGAGTGGACCGCGACTGACAGATACGCAGTATTTT
CDR3: CAWSGPRLTDTQYF

D: TRBD2
J: TRBJ2-3
V: TRBV10-3
length: 13
size: .
DNA: TGTGCCATCAGCGGGGGGGCAGCAGATACGCAGTATTTT
CDR3: CAISGGAADTQYF

D: TRBD1
J: TRBJ1-2
V: TRBV4-1
length: 13
size: .
DNA: TGCGCCAGCAGCCAAGGGACAGGCTATGGCTACACCTTC
CDR3: CASSQGTGYGYTF

D: TRBD1
J: TRBJ1-1
V: TRBV27
length: 16
size: .
DNA: TGTGCCAGCAAGACCAACAGGGGGCGAGGGAACACTGAAGCTTTCTTT
CDR3: CASKTNRGRGNTEAFF

D: TRBD2
J: TRBJ2-7
V: TRBV19
length: 16
size: .
DNA: TGTGCCAGTAGTCTGGGGGGGTCCCGGGGGTCCTACGAGCAGTACTTC
CDR3: CASSLGGSRGSYEQYF

D: TRBD2
J: TRBJ2-1
V: TRBV4-2
length: 19
size: .
DNA: TGTGCCAGCAGCGATGGACTAGCGGGGGGCCTCAGCTCCTACAATGAGCAGTTCTTC
CDR3: CASSDGLAGGLSSYNEQFF

D: TRBD2
J: TRBJ2-5
V: TRBV18
length: 15
size: .
DNA: TGTGCCAGCTCACCACGTCCTAGCGGGGCAGAGACCCAGTACTTC
CDR3: CASSPRPSGAETQYF

D: TRBD1
J: TRBJ2-5
V: TRBV7-7
length: 15
size: .
DNA: TGTGCTAGCAGCAGGGGCAGGGGGCTAGGGGAGACCCAGTACTTC
CDR3: CASSRGRGLGETQYF

D: .
J: TRBJ1-6
V: TRBV15
length: 13
size: .
DNA: TGTGCCACCAGCTTAATACGGAGTTCACCCCTCCACTTT
CDR3: CATSLIRSSPLHF

D: .
J: TRBJ2-2
V: TRBV4-1
length: 13
size: .
DNA: TGCGCCAGCAGCCAAGAGGAGTACCGGGAGCTGTTTTTT
CDR3: CASSQEEYRELFF

D: TRBD1
J: TRBJ1-4
V: TRBV5-1
length: 14
size: .
DNA: TGCGCCAGCAGCCCACAGGGGATGGATGAAAAACTGTTTTTT
CDR3: CASSPQGMDEKLFF

D: .
J: TRBJ1-6
V: TRBV19
length: 15
size: .
DNA: TGTGCCAGTGGGGTGACAGTCCCTTTTAATTCACCCCTCCACTTT
CDR3: CASGVTVPFNSPLHF

D: .
J: TRBJ1-2
V: TRBV7-3
length: 14
size: .
DNA: TGTGCCAGCAGCCTGACGGGGAATCGGGGTGGCTACACCTTC
CDR3: CASSLTGNRGGYTF

D: .
J: TRBJ1-2
V: TRBV7-2
length: 15
size: .
DNA: TGTGCCAGCAGCTTTCTGCGGAACTCCCCCTATGGCTACACCTTC
CDR3: CASSFLRNSPYGYTF

D: .
J: TRBJ2-3
V: TRBV6-5
length: 14
size: .
DNA: TGTGCCAGCAGGCAGGGGTTAGGCACAGATACGCAGTATTTT
CDR3: CASRQGLGTDTQYF

D: TRBD2
J: TRBJ2-3
V: TRBV10-3
length: 16
size: .
DNA: TGTGCCACACACCCAGGACTAGCGGCTAGCACAGATACGCAGTATTTT
CDR3: CATHPGLAASTDTQYF

D: TRBD1
J: TRBJ2-3
V: TRBV5-1
length: 14
size: .
DNA: TGCGCCAGCAGCACAGGACAGGGAGGTGATACGCAGTATTTT
CDR3: CASSTGQGGDTQYF

D: .
J: TRBJ1-2
V: TRBV5-1
length: 14
size: .
DNA: TGCGCCAGCAGCCCGTCTTCTAGGAACTATGGCTACACCTTC
CDR3: CASSPSSRNYGYTF

D: .
J: TRBJ1-1
V: TRBV4-1
length: 16
size: .
DNA: TGCGCCAGCAGCCAAGAGCGGGTTATGGGGGGGACTGAAGCTTTCTTT
CDR3: CASSQERVMGGTEAFF

D: .
J: TRBJ1-2
V: TRBV5-1
length: 15
size: .
DNA: TGCGCCAGCAGCCTCCAGGACTATTTAACTATGGGCTACACCTTC
CDR3: CASSLQDYLTMGYTF

D: .
J: TRBJ1-1
V: TRBV2
length: 13
size: .
DNA: TGTGCCAGCAGTACCGACGTGGGAGGTGAAGCTTTCTTT
CDR3: CASSTDVGGEAFF

D: TRBD1
J: TRBJ2-6
V: TRBV7-9
length: 14
size: .
DNA: TGTGCCAGTCTCAGGGGGAGCGGGGCCAACGTCCTGACTTTC
CDR3: CASLRGSGANVLTF

D: .
J: TRBJ1-2
V: TRBV30
length: 12
size: .
DNA: TGTGCCTGGTCTTGGGGGGACTATGGCTACACCTTC
CDR3: CAWSWGDYGYTF

D: TRBD1
J: TRBJ1-5
V: TRBV27
length: 14
size: .
DNA: TGTGCCAGCAGTTTTCAGGGGGCGGCTCAGCCCCAGCATTTT
CDR3: CASSFQGAAQPQHF

D: .
J: TRBJ2-5
V: TRBV7-6
length: 11
size: .
DNA: TGTGCCAGCAGCTCCAAAGAGACCCAGTACTTC
CDR3: CASSSKETQYF

D: .
J: TRBJ2-5
V: TRBV2
length: 12
size: .
DNA: TGTGCCACCGCAGCGGCGTATGGTGAGCAGTACTTC
CDR3: CATAAAYGEQYF

D: TRBD1
J: TRBJ1-4
V: TRBV28
length: 18
size: .
DNA: TGTGCCAGCAGTCCTTATTGGATCCCGGGACAGGGGGTAGTAAAACTGTTTTTT
CDR3: CASSPYWIPGQGVVKLFF

D: TRBD1
J: TRBJ1-1
V: TRBV28
length: 15
size: .
DNA: TGTGCCAGCAGTTCCGCTACAGGGGGCAGGATTGAAGCTTTCTTT
CDR3: CASSSATGGRIEAFF

D: TRBD1
J: TRBJ2-3
V: TRBV5-1
length: 15
size: .
DNA: TGCGCCAGCAGCTTGCAGGGGACAGGGACAGATACGCAGTATTTT
CDR3: CASSLQGTGTDTQYF

D: TRBD1
J: TRBJ2-5
V: TRBV5-4
length: 15
size: .
DNA: TGTGCCAGCACCCTAGGGGGCCGCGCGGAGGAGACCCAGTACTTC
CDR3: CASTLGGRAEETQYF